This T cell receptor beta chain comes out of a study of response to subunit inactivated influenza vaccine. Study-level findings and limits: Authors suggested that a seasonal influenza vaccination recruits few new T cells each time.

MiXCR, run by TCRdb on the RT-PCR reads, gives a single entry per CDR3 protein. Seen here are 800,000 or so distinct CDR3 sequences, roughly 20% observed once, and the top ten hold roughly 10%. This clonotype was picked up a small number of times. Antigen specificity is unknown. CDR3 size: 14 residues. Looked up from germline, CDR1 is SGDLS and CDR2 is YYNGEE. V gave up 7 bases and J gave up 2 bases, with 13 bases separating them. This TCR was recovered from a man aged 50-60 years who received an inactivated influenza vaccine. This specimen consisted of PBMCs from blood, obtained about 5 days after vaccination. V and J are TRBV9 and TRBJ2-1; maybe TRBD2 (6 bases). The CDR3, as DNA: TGTGCCAGCTCGCAGGAGGGGACCTACAATGAGCAGTTCTTC. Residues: CASSQEGTYNEQFF. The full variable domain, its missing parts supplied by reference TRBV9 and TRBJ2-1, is DSGVTQTPKHLITATGQRVTLRCSPRSGDLSVYWYQQSLDQGLQFLIQYYNGEERAKGNILERFSAQQFPDLHSELNLSSLELGDSALYFCASSQEGTYNEQFFGPGTRLTVL.